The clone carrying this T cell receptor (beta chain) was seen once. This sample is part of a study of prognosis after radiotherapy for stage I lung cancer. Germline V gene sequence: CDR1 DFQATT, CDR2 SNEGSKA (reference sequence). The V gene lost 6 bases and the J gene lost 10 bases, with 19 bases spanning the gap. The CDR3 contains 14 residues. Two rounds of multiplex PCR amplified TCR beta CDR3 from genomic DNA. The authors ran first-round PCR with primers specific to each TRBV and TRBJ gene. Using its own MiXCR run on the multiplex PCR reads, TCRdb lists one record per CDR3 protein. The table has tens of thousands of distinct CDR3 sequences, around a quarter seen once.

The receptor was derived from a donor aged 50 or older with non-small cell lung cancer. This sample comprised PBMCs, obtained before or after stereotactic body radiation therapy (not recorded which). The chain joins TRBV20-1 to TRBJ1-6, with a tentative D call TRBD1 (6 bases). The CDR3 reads CSAGKGVLGSPLHF. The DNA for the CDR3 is TGCAGTGCCGGAAAGGGGGTCCTTGGGTCACCCCTCCACTTT.